A selection of T cell receptor beta chains follows, all from one sample in a study of blood T cell repertoires in COVID-19. Profiling relied on immunoSEQ multiplex PCR, and the TCRdb table lists in-frame clones only, not all of them. This sample has about 150,000 clones, with roughly 85% found just once. The sequenced material came from peripheral blood. These receptors came from a human donor in a cohort sampled during active COVID-19. Each CDR3 is given with its conserved first and last residue. D genes are given only for firm matches. A clone size is listed for some rows: how often the clone was seen (once, few, many), or a class if it is expanded.

>TRBD2|NA|TRBJ2-5|TRBV4-2
TGTGCCAGCAGCCAAGAACGGCTGGGACTAGCGAACCAGTACTTC
CASSQERLGLANQYF
>NA|NA|TRBJ1-1|TRBV30
TGTGCCTGGAGTAGGAGAGGTGAAGCTTTCTTT
CAWSRRGEAFF
>NA|NA|TRBJ2-1|TRBV5-4
TGTGCCAGCAGCTCCGCCTCCAGCGGAGCCCACAATGAGCAGTTCTTC
CASSSASSGAHNEQFF
>NA|NA|TRBJ2-7|TRBV3-1/TRBV3-2
TGTGCCAGCAGCCAAGGTATCACAGGAACCTACGAGCAGTACTTC
CASSQGITGTYEQYF
>NA|NA|TRBJ2-5|TRBV3-1/TRBV3-2
TGTGCCAGCAGCCAAGACGCGGTGGCCCAAGAGACCCAGTACTTC
CASSQDAVAQETQYF
>NA|NA|TRBJ2-2|TRBV7-9
TGTGCCAGCAGCCCCGTCCCGACAGGAACGAACACCGGGGAGCTGTTTTTT
CASSPVPTGTNTGELFF
>TRBD2|NA|TRBJ2-5|TRBV15
TGTGCCACCAGCAGAGATCCGGTTAGCGGGACGAAGTTGACCCAGTACTTC
CATSRDPVSGTKLTQYF
>NA|NA|TRBJ1-5|TRBV12-3/TRBV12-4
TGTGCCAGCAGTTTGGAGGGTATGGGTCCCCAGCATTTT
CASSLEGMGPQHF
>TRBD1|NA|TRBJ1-3|TRBV5-1
TGCGCCAGCAGCCCCGGGACAGGGAGAAACACCATATATTTT
CASSPGTGRNTIYF
>TRBD1|NA|TRBJ1-2|TRBV6-1
TGTGCCAGCAGTGACCGACAGGGATTCGGCTACACCTTC
CASSDRQGFGYTF
>TRBD2|NA|TRBJ2-2|TRBV30
TGTGCCTGGGCGGGACTAGCGGGAGAGAACACCGGGGAGCTGTTTTTT
CAWAGLAGENTGELFF
>NA|NA|TRBJ2-1|TRBV30
TGTGCCTGGAGGCCAGGGGTCAACAATGAGCAGTTCTTC
CAWRPGVNNEQFF
>NA|NA|TRBJ1-5|TRBV30
TGTGCCTGGAGCGGCGGCCAGAATCAGCCCCAGCATTTT
CAWSGGQNQPQHF
>NA|NA|TRBJ1-1|TRBV7-3
TGTGCCAGCAGCCAAACTCGGGACACTGAAGCTTTCTTT
CASSQTRDTEAFF
>NA|once|TRBJ1-1|TRBV9
TGTGCCAGCAGCGTAGTTCCAGTGAACACTGAAGCTTTCTTT
CASSVVPVNTEAFF
>NA|NA|TRBJ1-1|TRBV7-9
TGTGCCAGCAGCTTTAACAGGGCGGACACTGAAGCTTTCTTT
CASSFNRADTEAFF
>NA|NA|TRBJ1-3|TRBV2
TGTGCCAGCAGTGAGATCCAGGGGACCTCTGGAAACACCATATATTTT
CASSEIQGTSGNTIYF
>TRBD1|NA|TRBJ1-2|TRBV12-3/TRBV12-4
TGTGCCAGCAGTCGTCAGGGGGGCTATGGCTACACCTTC
CASSRQGGYGYTF
>NA|NA|TRBJ2-3|TRBV3-1/TRBV3-2
TGTGCCAGCAGCCAAGACCCCCCAGGGACAGATACGCAGTATTTT
CASSQDPPGTDTQYF
>NA|NA|TRBJ2-7|TRBV6-6
TGTGCCAGCAGTCAACGACTCTACGAGCAGTACTTC
CASSQRLYEQYF
>TRBD2|once|TRBJ2-1|TRBV29-1
TGCAGCGGCGTACTAGCGAAGAGCTCCTACAATGAGCAGTTCTTC
CSGVLAKSSYNEQFF
>TRBD1|NA|TRBJ2-1|TRBV28
TGTGCCAGCAGTACTGGACAGGGTGGGGGGTTCTTC
CASSTGQGGGFF
>NA|NA|TRBJ1-1|TRBV2
TGTGCCAGCAGCGACTCGGCTGAAGCTTTCTTT
CASSDSAEAFF
>NA|NA|TRBJ2-6|TRBV4-3
TGCGCCAGCAGCCAAGATGTTAGATACAACGTCCTGACTTTC
CASSQDVRYNVLTF
>NA|NA|TRBJ1-2|TRBV12-3/TRBV12-4
TGTGCCAGCAGTTTAGTTAGGGGTGGCTACACCTTC
CASSLVRGGYTF
>NA|NA|TRBJ2-5|TRBV11-2
TGTGCCAGCATCCAAGGCGGTTTGGGGGGAGAGACCCAGTACTTC
CASIQGGLGGETQYF
>NA|NA|TRBJ2-2|TRBV9
TGTGCCAGCAGCCCCAAAAACACCGGGGAGCTGTTTTTT
CASSPKNTGELFF